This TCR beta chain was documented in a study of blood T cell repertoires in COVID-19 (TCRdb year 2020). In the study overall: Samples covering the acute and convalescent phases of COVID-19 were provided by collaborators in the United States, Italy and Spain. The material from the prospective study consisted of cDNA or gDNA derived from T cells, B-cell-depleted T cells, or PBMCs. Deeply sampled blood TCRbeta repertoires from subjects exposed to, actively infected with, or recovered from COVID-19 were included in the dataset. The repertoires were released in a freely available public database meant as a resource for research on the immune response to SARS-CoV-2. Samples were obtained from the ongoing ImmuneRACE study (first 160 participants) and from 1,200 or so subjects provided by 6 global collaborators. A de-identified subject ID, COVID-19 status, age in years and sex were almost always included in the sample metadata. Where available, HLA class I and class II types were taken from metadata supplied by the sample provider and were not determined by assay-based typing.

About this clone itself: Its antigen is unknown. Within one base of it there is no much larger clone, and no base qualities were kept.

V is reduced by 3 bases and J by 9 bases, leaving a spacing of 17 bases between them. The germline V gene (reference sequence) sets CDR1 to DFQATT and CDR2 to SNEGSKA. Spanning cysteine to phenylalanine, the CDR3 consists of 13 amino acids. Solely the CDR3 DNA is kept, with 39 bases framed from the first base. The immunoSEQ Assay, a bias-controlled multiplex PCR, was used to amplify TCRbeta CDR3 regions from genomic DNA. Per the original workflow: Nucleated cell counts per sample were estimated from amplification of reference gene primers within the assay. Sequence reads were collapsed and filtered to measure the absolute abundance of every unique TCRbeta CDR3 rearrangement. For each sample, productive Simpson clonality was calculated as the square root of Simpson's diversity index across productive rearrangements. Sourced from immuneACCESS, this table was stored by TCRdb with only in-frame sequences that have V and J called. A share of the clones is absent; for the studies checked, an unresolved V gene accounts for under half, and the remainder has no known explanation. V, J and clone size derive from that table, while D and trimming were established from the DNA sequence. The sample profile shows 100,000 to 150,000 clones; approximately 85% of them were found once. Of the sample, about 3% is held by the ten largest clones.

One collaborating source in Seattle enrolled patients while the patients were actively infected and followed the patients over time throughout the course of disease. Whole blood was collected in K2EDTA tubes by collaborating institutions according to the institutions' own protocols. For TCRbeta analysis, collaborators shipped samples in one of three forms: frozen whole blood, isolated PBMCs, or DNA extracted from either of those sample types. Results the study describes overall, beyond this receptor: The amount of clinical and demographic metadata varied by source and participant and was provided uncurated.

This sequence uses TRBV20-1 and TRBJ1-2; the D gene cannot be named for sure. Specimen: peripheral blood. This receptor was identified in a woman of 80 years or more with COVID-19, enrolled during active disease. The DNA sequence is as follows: TGCAGTGCTAGTAGGCCGGGAGAGGAGTGCTACACCTTC. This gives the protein CSASRPGEECYTF.